These 3 T cell receptor beta chains were sequenced from one sample in a study of blood T cell repertoires in COVID-19. Sequencing was performed with immunoSEQ multiplex PCR; in TCRdb, only in-frame clones are kept and a portion is missing. The repertoire holds nearly 15,000 clones, with around 89% as singletons. The sequencing input was peripheral blood. The origin of the receptors is a human donor in a cohort sampled during active COVID-19.

CDR3 coding DNA: TGTGCCAGCTCGCCGCCCCGGACTAGCGGGAGGGTGAGGACCGGGGAGCTGTTTTTT. Protein: CASSPPRTSGRVRTGELFF. The chain combines TRBV18 with TRBJ2-2, with 15 bases lining up with TRBD2. Germline-derived CDR1 and CDR2 are KGHSH and LQKENI. The CDR3 loop spans 19 amino acids. V was pared by 6 bases and J by 5 bases, with 13 bases of the junction left unmatched.

This clone was picked up one time. The V and J genes are TRBV6-2 or TRBV6-3 and TRBJ2-3, with D possibly being TRBD1 (5 bases). CDR3 length equals 14 residues. Germline CDR1 reads MNHEY; CDR2 reads SVGEGT. V was pared by 4 bases and J by 6 bases, with 14 bases between. In DNA, the CDR3 is TGTGCCAGCAGTTCAGGACAACTCATCGATACGCAGTATTTT. Residues: CASSSGQLIDTQYF.

V usage is TRBV5-1 and J usage is TRBJ2-7; 7 bases align to TRBD1. The CDR3 is 16 amino acids. CDR1 is SGHRS and CDR2 is YFSETQ in the germline V gene. With 4 bases clipped from V and 4 bases from J, the junction kept 14 bases outside the gene matches. The CDR3 here is CASSAFPGQSDYEQYF. Here the CDR3 DNA reads TGCGCCAGCAGCGCCTTCCCGGGACAGAGCGATTACGAGCAGTACTTC.